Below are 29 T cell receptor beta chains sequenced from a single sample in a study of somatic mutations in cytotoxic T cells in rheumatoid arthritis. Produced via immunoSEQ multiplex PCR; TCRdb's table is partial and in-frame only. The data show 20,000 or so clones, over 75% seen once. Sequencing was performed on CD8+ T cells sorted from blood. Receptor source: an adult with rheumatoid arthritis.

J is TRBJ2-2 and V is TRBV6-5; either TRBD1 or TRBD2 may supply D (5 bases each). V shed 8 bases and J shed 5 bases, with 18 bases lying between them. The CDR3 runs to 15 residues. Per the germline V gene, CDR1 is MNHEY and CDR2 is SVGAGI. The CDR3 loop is CASFSGPNPTGELFF. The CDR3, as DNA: TGTGCCAGCTTCTCGGGACCTAATCCAACCGGGGAGCTGTTTTTT.

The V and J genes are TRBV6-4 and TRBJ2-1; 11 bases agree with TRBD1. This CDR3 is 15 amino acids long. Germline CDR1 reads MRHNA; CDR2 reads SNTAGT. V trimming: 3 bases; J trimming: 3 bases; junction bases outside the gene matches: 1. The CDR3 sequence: CASSEGTGGYNEQFF. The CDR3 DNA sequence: TGTGCCAGCAGTGAAGGGACAGGGGGCTACAATGAGCAGTTCTTC.

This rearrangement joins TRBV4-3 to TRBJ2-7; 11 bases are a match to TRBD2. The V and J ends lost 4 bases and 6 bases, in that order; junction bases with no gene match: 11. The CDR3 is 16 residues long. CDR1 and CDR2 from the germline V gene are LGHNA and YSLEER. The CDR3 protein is CASSLQTSGSSSEQYF. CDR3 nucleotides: TGCGCCAGCAGCCTCCAAACTAGCGGGAGCAGTTCCGAGCAGTACTTC.

CDR3 loop: CASSQDPGMRDTEAFF. The CDR3 DNA follows: TGCGCCAGCAGCCAAGATCCAGGGATGAGGGACACTGAAGCTTTCTTT. The genes are TRBV4-1 and TRBJ1-1, with D tentatively TRBD1 (5 bases). The CDR3 length is 16 residues. Trimming removed 0 bases at V and 3 bases at J, with 14 bases between. CDR1 is MGHRA, CDR2 YSYEKL, per germline.

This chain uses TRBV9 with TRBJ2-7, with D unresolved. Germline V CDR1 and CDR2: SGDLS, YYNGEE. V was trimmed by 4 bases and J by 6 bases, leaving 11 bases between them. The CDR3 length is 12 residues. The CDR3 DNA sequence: TGTGCCAGCAGCTTCGACGGCTTCGAGCAGTACTTC. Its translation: CASSFDGFEQYF.

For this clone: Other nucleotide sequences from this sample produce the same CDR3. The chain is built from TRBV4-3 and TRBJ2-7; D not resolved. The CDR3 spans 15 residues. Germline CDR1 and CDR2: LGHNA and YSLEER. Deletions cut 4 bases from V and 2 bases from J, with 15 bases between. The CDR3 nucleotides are TGCGCCAGCAGCCCCCTTCCCGGGTCGACCTACGAGCAGTACTTC. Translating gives CASSPLPGSTYEQYF.

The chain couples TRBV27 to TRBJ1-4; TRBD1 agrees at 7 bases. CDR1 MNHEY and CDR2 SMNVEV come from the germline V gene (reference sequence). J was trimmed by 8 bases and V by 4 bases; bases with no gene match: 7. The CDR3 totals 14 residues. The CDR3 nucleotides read TGTGCCAGCAGTTCTCGACAGGGCTCCGAAAAACTGTTTTTT. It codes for CASSSRQGSEKLFF.

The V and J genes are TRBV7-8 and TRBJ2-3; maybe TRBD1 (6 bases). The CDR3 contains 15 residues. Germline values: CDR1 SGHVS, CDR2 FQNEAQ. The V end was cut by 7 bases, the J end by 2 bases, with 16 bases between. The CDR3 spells CASILTGYLTDTQYF. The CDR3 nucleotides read TGTGCCAGCATCCTCACAGGGTACCTCACAGATACGCAGTATTTT. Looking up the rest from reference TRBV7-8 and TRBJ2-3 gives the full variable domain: GAGVSQSPRYKVAKRGQDVALRCDPISGHVSLFWYQQALGQGPEFLTYFQNEAQLDKSGLPSDRFFAERPEGSVSTLKIQRTQQEDSAVYLCASILTGYLTDTQYFGPGTRLTVL.

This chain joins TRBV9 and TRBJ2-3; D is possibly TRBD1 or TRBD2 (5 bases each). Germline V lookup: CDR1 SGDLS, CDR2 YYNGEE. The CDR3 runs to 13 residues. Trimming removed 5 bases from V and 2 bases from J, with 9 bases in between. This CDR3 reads CASRGELTDTQYF. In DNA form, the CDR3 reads TGTGCCAGCAGGGGGGAGCTCACAGATACGCAGTATTTT.

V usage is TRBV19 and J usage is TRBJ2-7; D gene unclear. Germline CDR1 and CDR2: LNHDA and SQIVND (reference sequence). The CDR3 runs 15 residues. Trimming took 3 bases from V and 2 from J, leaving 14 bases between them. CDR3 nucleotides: TGTGCCAGTAGTATCTCCCCGACGGCTGCCTACGAGCAGTACTTC. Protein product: CASSISPTAAYEQYF.

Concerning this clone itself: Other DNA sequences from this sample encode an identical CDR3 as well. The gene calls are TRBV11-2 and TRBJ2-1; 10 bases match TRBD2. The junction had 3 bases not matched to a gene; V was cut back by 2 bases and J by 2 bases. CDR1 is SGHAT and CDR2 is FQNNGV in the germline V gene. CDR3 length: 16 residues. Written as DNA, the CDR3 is TGTGCCAGCAGCTTACGAGCGGGAGGGCCCTACAATGAGCAGTTCTTC. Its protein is CASSLRAGGPYNEQFF. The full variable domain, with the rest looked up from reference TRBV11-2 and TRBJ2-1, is EAGVAQSPRYKIIEKRQSVAFWCNPISGHATLYWYQQILGQGPKLLIQFQNNGVVDDSQLPKDRFSAERLKGVDSTLKIQPAKLEDSAVYLCASSLRAGGPYNEQFFGPGTRLTVL.

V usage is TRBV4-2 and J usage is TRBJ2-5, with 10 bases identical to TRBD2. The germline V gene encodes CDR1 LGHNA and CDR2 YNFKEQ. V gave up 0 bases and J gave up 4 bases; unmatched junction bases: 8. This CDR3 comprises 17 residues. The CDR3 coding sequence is TGTGCCAGCAGCCAAGAGCGAGCGGGAGGGCCTATAGAGACCCAGTACTTC. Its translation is CASSQERAGGPIETQYF.

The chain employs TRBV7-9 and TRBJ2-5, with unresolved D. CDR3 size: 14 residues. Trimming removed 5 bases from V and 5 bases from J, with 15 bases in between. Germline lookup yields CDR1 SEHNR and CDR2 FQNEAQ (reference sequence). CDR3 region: CASSAGSLRETQYF. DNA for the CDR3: TGTGCCAGCAGCGCCGGTAGTCTCAGGGAGACCCAGTACTTC.

Here the CDR3 DNA reads TGTGCCAGCAGTTTGTGGTCGGGCAGCGAGCAGTACTTC. Its translation is CASSLWSGSEQYF. The chain employs TRBV28 and TRBJ2-7; D not certain. Germline V gene lookup returns CDR1 MDHEN and CDR2 SYDVKM. CDR3 length: 13 residues. Trimming pared 3 bases from V and 6 bases from J, leaving 12 bases between.

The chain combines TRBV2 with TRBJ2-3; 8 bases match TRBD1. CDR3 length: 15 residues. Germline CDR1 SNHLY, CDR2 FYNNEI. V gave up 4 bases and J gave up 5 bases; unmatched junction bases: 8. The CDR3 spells CASSVGTGRLDTQYF. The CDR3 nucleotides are TGTGCCAGCAGTGTTGGGACAGGCCGGTTAGATACGCAGTATTTT.

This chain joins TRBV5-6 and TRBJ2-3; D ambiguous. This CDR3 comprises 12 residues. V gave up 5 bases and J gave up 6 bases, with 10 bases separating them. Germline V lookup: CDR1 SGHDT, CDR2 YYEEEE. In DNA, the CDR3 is TGTGCCAGCAGGGTTGGTTTGGATACGCAGTATTTT. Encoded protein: CASRVGLDTQYF.

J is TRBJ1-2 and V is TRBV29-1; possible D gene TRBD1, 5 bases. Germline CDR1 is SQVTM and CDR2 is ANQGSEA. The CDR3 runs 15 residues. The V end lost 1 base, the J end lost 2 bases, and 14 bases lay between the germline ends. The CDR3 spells CSVEGVTARNYGYTF. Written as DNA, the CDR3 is TGCAGCGTTGAAGGGGTGACAGCGAGGAACTATGGCTACACCTTC.

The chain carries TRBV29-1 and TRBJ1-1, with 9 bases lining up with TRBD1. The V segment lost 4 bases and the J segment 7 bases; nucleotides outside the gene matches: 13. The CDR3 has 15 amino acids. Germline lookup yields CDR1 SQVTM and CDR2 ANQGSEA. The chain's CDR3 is CSVAVTGGYSGEAFF. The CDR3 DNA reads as TGCAGCGTTGCCGTAACAGGGGGCTATAGCGGTGAAGCTTTCTTT.

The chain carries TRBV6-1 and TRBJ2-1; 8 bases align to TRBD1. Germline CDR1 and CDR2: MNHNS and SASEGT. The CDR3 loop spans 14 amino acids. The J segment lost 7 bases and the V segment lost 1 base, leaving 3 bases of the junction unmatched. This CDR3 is CASSEGTGMNEQFF. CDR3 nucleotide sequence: TGTGCCAGCAGTGAAGGGACAGGGATGAATGAGCAGTTCTTC.

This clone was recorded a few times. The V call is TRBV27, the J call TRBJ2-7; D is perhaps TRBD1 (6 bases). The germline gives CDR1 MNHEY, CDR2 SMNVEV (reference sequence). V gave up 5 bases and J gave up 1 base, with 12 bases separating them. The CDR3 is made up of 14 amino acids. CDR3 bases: TGTGCCAGCAGTCCTTCGGGACAATCCTACGAGCAGTACTTC. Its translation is CASSPSGQSYEQYF.

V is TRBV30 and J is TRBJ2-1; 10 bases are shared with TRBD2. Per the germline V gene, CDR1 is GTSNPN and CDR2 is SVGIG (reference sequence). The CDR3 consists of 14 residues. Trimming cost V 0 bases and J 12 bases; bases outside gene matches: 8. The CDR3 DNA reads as TGTGCCTGGAGTGTAGGAGCGGGAGGGGGTCCGCAGTTCTTC. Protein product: CAWSVGAGGGPQFF.

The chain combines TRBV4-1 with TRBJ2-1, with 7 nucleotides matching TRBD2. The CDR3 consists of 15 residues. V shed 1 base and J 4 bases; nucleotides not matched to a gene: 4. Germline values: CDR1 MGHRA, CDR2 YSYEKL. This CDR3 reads CASSQVSGEYNEQFF. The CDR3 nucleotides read TGCGCCAGCAGCCAAGTGAGCGGGGAGTACAATGAGCAGTTCTTC.

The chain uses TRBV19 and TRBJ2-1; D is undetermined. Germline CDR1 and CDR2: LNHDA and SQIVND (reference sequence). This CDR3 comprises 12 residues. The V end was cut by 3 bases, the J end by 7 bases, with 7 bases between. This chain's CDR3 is CASSISVNEQFF. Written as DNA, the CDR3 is TGTGCCAGTAGTATTTCAGTTAATGAGCAGTTCTTC.

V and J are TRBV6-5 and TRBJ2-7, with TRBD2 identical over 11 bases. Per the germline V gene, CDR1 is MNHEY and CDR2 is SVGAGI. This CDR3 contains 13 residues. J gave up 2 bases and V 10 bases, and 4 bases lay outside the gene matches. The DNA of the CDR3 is TGTGCCACCGTGACTAGCGGGACCTACGAGCAGTACTTC. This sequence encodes CATVTSGTYEQYF.

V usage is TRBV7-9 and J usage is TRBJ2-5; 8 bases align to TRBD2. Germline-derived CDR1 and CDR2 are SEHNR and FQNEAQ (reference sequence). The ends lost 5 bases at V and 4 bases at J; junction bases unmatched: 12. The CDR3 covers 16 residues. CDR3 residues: CASSLLGAGVRETQYF. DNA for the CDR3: TGTGCCAGCAGCCTCCTGGGAGCGGGAGTAAGAGAGACCCAGTACTTC.

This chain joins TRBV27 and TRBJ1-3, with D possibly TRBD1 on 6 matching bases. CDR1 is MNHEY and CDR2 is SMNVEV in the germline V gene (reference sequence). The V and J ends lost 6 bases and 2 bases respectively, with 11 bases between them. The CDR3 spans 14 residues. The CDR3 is CASSLQGTGNTIYF. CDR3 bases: TGTGCCAGCAGCCTGCAGGGGACTGGAAACACCATATATTTT.

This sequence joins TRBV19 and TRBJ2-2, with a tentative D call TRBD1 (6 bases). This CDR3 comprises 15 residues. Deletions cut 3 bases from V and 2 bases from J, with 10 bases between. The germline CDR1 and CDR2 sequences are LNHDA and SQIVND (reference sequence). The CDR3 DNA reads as TGTGCCAGTAGTATCGCCAGGGGTAACACCGGGGAGCTGTTTTTT. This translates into CASSIARGNTGELFF.

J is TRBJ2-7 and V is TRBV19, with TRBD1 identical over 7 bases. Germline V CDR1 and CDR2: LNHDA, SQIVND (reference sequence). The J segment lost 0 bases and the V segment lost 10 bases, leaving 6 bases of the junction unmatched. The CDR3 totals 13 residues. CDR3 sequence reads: CATLDRSSYEQYF. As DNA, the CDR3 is TGTGCCACCCTGGACAGGAGCTCCTACGAGCAGTACTTC.

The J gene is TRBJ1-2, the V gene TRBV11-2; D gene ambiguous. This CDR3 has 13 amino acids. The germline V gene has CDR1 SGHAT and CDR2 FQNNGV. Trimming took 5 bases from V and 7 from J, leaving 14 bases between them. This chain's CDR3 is CASSPSRVAGYTF. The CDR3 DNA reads TGTGCCAGCAGCCCCTCCAGAGTAGCTGGCTACACCTTC.